One sample yielded the 19 T cell receptor beta chains listed below, sequenced in a study of identical twins' blood T cells. TCRdb recomputed calls from the 5' RACE reads with MiXCR, one row per CDR3 protein. The sample has hundreds of thousands of distinct CDR3 sequences; roughly 31% are singletons. The sample taken for sequencing was PBMCs. All receptors derive from a woman between 18 and 50 years old in good health.

The J gene is TRBJ1-1, the V gene TRBV18, with D possibly matching TRBD1 (5 bases). CDR1 KGHSH and CDR2 LQKENI come from the germline V gene. The V and J ends lost 6 bases and 1 base respectively, with 12 bases between them. This CDR3 is 14 amino acids long. CDR3 coding DNA: TGTGCCAGCTCGCCGGGACCGACGAACACTGAAGCTTTCTTT. This translates into CASSPGPTNTEAFF.

The chain's CDR3 is CASEKLGADGYTF. DNA for the CDR3: TGTGCCAGTGAGAAATTGGGAGCGGATGGCTACACCTTC. The rearrangement joins TRBV19 to TRBJ1-2; D is undetermined. The CDR3 covers 13 residues. The V and J ends lost 8 bases and 6 bases respectively, with 16 bases between them. Per the germline V gene, CDR1 is LNHDA and CDR2 is SQIVND (reference sequence).

V and J are TRBV7-9 and TRBJ1-1; 11 positions agree with TRBD1. Trimming took 8 bases from V and 5 from J; bases not matched to a gene: 4. The CDR3 has 13 residues. Germline-derived CDR1 and CDR2 are SEHNR and FQNEAQ (reference sequence). The CDR3 spells CASQGQGGTEAFF. Written as DNA, the CDR3 is TGTGCCAGCCAGGGACAGGGGGGGACTGAAGCTTTCTTT.

The count of this clonotype is one. The chain recombines TRBV20-1 with TRBJ2-2; 8 bases fit TRBD2. J was trimmed by 5 bases and V by 1 base; bases with no gene match: 15. This CDR3 contains 18 residues. Germline CDR1 DFQATT, CDR2 SNEGSKA (reference sequence). The CDR3 DNA is TGCAGTGCTAGAGTCGGCCAAGCGGGAGAAGGGTGGACCGGGGAGCTGTTTTTT. As protein: CSARVGQAGEGWTGELFF.

This clonotype was counted between two and nine times. V gene TRBV29-1 combines with J gene TRBJ1-3; TRBD1 matches 7 bases. CDR1 is SQVTM, CDR2 ANQGSEA, per germline. V gave up 7 bases and J gave up 0 bases; unmatched junction bases: 12. This CDR3 region has 16 residues. In DNA form, the CDR3 reads TGCAGCGCGGGCGGTCAGGGGGGAGGCTCTGGAAACACCATATATTTT. Translated, it gives CSAGGQGGGSGNTIYF.

The gene calls are TRBV6-5 and TRBJ1-1; D is possibly TRBD1 (5 bases). V was pared by 5 bases and J by 9 bases, with 19 bases between. The germline gives CDR1 MNHEY, CDR2 SVGAGI. This CDR3 contains 14 residues. The CDR3 region is CASSRLGDGKKAFF. DNA of the CDR3: TGTGCCAGCAGTCGCCTTGGGGACGGGAAGAAAGCTTTCTTT.

This chain connects TRBV5-1 to TRBJ1-2, with D possibly matching TRBD1 (5 bases). The CDR3 is 13 residues long. Trimming stripped 4 bases from V and 6 bases from J, with 13 bases between. Looked up from germline, CDR1 is SGHRS and CDR2 is YFSETQ. CDR3 bases: TGCGCCAGCAGCCGGGACCGCCAGCATGGCTACACCTTC. Protein sequence: CASSRDRQHGYTF.

V gene TRBV20-1 combines with J gene TRBJ2-6; possibly TRBD1 or TRBD2 for D (6 bases each). Trimming removed 4 bases from V and 0 bases from J, with 19 bases in between. CDR3 length: 18 residues. The germline V gene encodes CDR1 DFQATT and CDR2 SNEGSKA (reference sequence). This chain's CDR3 is CSATPSLGGGSGANVLTF. CDR3 bases: TGCAGTGCTACGCCTAGTTTAGGGGGAGGCTCTGGGGCCAACGTCCTGACTTTC.

The CDR3 spells CASSDNRDRGPLEGAFF. The CDR3 DNA sequence: TGTGCCAGCAGCGATAACAGGGACAGGGGGCCTTTAGAAGGGGCTTTCTTT. The rearrangement uses TRBV7-9 and TRBJ1-1, with 12 bases aligning to TRBD1. The J segment lost 11 bases and the V segment lost 5 bases, leaving 18 bases of the junction unmatched. From germline, CDR1 is SEHNR and CDR2 FQNEAQ (reference sequence). The CDR3 runs to 17 residues.

The chain combines TRBV19 with TRBJ1-1; 8 bases fit TRBD1. In germline, CDR1 is LNHDA, CDR2 SQIVND (reference sequence). J was trimmed by 6 bases and V by 5 bases; bases with no gene match: 5. The CDR3 extends over 13 amino acids. In nucleotides, the CDR3 is TGTGCCAGTAGTTCCGGGACAGGCGCTGAAGCTTTCTTT. It yields the protein CASSSGTGAEAFF.

This sequence joins TRBV10-3 and TRBJ2-7; TRBD1 agrees at 7 bases. The trim removed 9 bases at V and 0 bases at J, leaving 5 bases unmatched. Germline-derived CDR1 and CDR2 are ENHRY and SYGVKD. The CDR3 is 13 residues long. The CDR3 sequence is CAIQGPRSYEQYF. The CDR3 DNA is TGTGCCATACAGGGGCCTCGCTCCTACGAGCAGTACTTC.

Only a few counts were recorded for this clonotype. The chain combines TRBV6-5 with TRBJ2-1; D may be TRBD2 (6 bases). Per the germline V gene, CDR1 is MNHEY and CDR2 is SVGAGI. The V and J ends lost 2 bases and 5 bases respectively, with 13 bases between them. The CDR3 has 15 residues. The CDR3 loop reads CASSYRGTRNNEQFF. CDR3 sequence (DNA): TGTGCCAGCAGTTACCGTGGGACTCGCAACAATGAGCAGTTCTTC.

This clonotype occurred many times. The genes are TRBV29-1 and TRBJ1-1, with 8 bases matching TRBD1. This CDR3 region has 12 residues. Germline V gene lookup returns CDR1 SQVTM and CDR2 ANQGSEA. With V trimmed by 5 bases and J by 4 bases, 3 bases remained unmatched. The chain's CDR3 is CSVLTGGTEAFF. DNA of the CDR3: TGCAGCGTTCTTACAGGGGGCACTGAAGCTTTCTTT.

V is TRBV21-1 and J is TRBJ2-3. TRBV21-1 is tagged as a pseudogene. The CDR3 runs 14 residues. Written as DNA, the CDR3 is TGTGCCAGCAGCAAAGCGCTGATGGGGGATACGCAGTATTTT. As protein: CASSKALMGDTQYF.

This clonotype was found once. It may be a read error: a sequence one base away is much more abundant. The chain is built from TRBV18 and TRBJ2-3, with 7 bases matching TRBD1. CDR3 length: 13 amino acids. Germline V gene lookup returns CDR1 KGHSH and CDR2 LQKENI. Written as DNA, the CDR3 is TGTGCCAGCCCACCAGGGGGAGCAGATACGCAGTATTTT. This gives the protein CASPPGGADTQYF.

DNA for the CDR3: TGCAGTGCTAGGGAGTTGGGGTCTGGAACGGCAAACATTCAGTACTTC. Translating it yields CSARELGSGTANIQYF. The genes are TRBV20-1 and TRBJ2-4; no firm D call. CDR3 length: 16 amino acids. Trimming took off 3 bases at V and 6 bases at J, with 21 bases between the two ends. Germline CDR1 is DFQATT and CDR2 is SNEGSKA (reference sequence).

This clonotype was counted a few times. V and J are TRBV6-2 or TRBV6-3 and TRBJ1-1; TRBD1 aligns across 8 bases. The CDR3 runs to 13 residues. Germline assignment: CDR1 MNHEY and CDR2 SVGEGT. J gave up 6 bases and V 6 bases, and 6 bases lay outside the gene matches. The CDR3 reads CASRDRVSAEAFF. The DNA for the CDR3 is TGTGCCAGCAGGGACAGGGTCTCGGCTGAAGCTTTCTTT.

The table lists this clonotype with a few counts. The chain combines TRBV20-1 with TRBJ1-5; unclear D gene. Germline V gene lookup returns CDR1 DFQATT and CDR2 SNEGSKA (reference sequence). Trimming left V 4 bases short and J 4 bases short, with 14 bases between. The length of the CDR3 is 14 residues. The CDR3: CSANSLTANQPQHF. The CDR3 nucleotides read TGCAGTGCTAATTCCCTAACGGCTAATCAGCCCCAGCATTTT.

Concerning this clonotype: Germline is not matched at one junction end, which may reflect a read error. The genes are TRBV29-1 and TRBJ2-7; D ambiguous. CDR3 length: 13 residues. Germline V gene lookup returns CDR1 SQVTM and CDR2 ANQGSEA. CDR3 DNA sequence: TGCAGCGTTGAAGATCTCCGATCCTGCGAGCAGTACTTC. Its translation: CSVEDLRSCEQYF.